This TCR beta chain was recorded in a study of CD8 T cells in Susac syndrome. With random hexamers, roughly 0.45 to 1 ug RNA was reverse transcribed. TCRdb recomputed calls from the immunoSEQ multiplex PCR reads with MiXCR, one row per CDR3 protein. The profile shows about 150,000 distinct CDR3 sequences, 92% of them singletons. Germline assignment: CDR1 MDHEN and CDR2 SYDVKM. This CDR3 contains 13 residues. V lost 10 bases to trimming and J lost 3 bases, with 12 bases between them. The sequence was collected from a human donor in good health. The material sequenced was CD4+ T cells from PBMCs. This sequence joins TRBV28 and TRBJ1-4, with D tentatively TRBD1 (5 bases). The CDR3: CANMTEANEKLFF. Here the CDR3 DNA reads TGTGCCAACATGACAGAGGCTAATGAAAAACTGTTTTTT.